These T cell receptor beta chains were read from a single sample in a study of blood T cell repertoires in COVID-19. The table came from immunoSEQ multiplex PCR; TCRdb's copy has only in-frame clones and leaves some out. The sample holds almost 200,000 clones; 79% are singletons and the top ten take 5.5% to 7%. Specimen: peripheral blood. Source of these receptors: a woman in her thirties or forties with COVID-19, enrolled during active disease. CDR3s include the opening cysteine and the closing phenylalanine or tryptophan. The order of the fields is clone size, V gene, D gene, J gene, CDR3 protein, CDR3 DNA. A D gene is named only where the DNA matches it firmly. Clone sizes are given selectively: once, few, many, or a class where the clone is expanded.

NA	TRBV5-6	TRBD1	TRBJ1-5	CASSLAMTGLNQPQHF	TGTGCCAGCAGCTTGGCCATGACAGGGCTTAATCAGCCCCAGCATTTT
NA	TRBV5-1	TRBD1	TRBJ2-2	CASSLGQGSGELFF	TGCGCCAGCAGCTTGGGACAGGGATCTGGGGAGCTGTTTTTT
NA	TRBV3-1/TRBV3-2	TRBD1	TRBJ1-1	CASSYRDREYTEAFF	TGTGCCAGCAGTTACCGGGACAGGGAGTACACTGAAGCTTTCTTT
NA	TRBV7-9	NA	TRBJ1-2	CASSLEGAGVCTF	TGTGCCAGCAGCTTAGAAGGGGCAGGCGTATGCACCTTC
NA	TRBV30	TRBD1	TRBJ1-4	CAWSPGQGGLREKLFF	TGTGCCTGGTCTCCGGGACAGGGGGGTCTACGGGAAAAACTGTTTTTT
once	TRBV9	TRBD1	TRBJ1-4	CASSDNRGLLFF	TGTGCCAGCAGCGACAACAGGGGGTTGCTGTTTTTT
NA	TRBV11-3	TRBD1	TRBJ2-1	CASSFGETGAYNEQFF	TGTGCCAGCAGCTTTGGGGAGACAGGGGCCTACAATGAGCAGTTCTTC
few	TRBV7-7	NA	TRBJ2-1	CASSLTGYNEQFF	TGTGCCAGCAGCCTGACAGGTTACAATGAGCAGTTCTTC
many	TRBV12-5	NA	TRBJ2-7	CASGLVSSQRWTYEQYF	TGTGCTAGTGGTTTGGTTTCTAGCCAGAGATGGACCTACGAGCAGTACTTC
NA	TRBV6-6	NA	TRBJ2-2	CASSYYSLNTGELFF	TGTGCCAGCAGTTATTACAGCCTGAACACCGGGGAGCTGTTTTTT
many	TRBV30	TRBD2	TRBJ2-3	CAWSNHRGLAGGTDTQYF	TGTGCCTGGAGTAACCACCGGGGTCTAGCGGGAGGCACAGATACGCAGTATTTT